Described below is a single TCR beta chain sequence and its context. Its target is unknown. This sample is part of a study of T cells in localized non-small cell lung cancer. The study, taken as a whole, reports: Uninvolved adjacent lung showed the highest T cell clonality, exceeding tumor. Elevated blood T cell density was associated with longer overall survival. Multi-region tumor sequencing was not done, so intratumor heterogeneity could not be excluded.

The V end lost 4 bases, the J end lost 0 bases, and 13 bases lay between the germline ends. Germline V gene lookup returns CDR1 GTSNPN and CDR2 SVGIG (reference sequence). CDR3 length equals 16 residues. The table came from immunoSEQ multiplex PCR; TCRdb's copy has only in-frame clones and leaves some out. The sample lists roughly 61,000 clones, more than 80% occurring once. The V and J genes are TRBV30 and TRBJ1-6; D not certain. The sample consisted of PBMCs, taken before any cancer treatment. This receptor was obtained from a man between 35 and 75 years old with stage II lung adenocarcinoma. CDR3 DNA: TGTGCCTGGACCGCGGGATCGAGCTCCTATAATTCACCCCTCCACTTT. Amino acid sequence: CAWTAGSSSYNSPLHF.